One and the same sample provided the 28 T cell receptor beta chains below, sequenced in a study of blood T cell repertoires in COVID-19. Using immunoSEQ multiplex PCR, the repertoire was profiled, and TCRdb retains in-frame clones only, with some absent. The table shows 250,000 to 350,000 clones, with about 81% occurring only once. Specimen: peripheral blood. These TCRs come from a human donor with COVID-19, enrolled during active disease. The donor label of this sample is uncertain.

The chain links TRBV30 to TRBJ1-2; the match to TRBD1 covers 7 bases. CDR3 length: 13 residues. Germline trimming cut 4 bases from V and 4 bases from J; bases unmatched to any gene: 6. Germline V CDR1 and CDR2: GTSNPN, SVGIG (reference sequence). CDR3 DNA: TGTGCCTGGAACCGACAGGGAGGCTATGGCTACACCTTC. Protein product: CAWNRQGGYGYTF. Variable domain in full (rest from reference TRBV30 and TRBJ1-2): SQTIHQWPATLVQPVGSPLSLECTVEGTSNPNLYWYRQAAGRGLQLLFYSVGIGQISSEVPQNLSASRPQDRQFILSSKKLLLSDSGFYLCAWNRQGGYGYTFGSGTRLTVV.

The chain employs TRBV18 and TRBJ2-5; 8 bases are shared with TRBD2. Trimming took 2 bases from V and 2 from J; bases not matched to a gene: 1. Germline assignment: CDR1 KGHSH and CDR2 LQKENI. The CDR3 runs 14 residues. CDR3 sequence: CASSPVAGQETQYF. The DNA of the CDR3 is TGTGCCAGCTCACCAGTAGCGGGACAAGAGACCCAGTACTTC.

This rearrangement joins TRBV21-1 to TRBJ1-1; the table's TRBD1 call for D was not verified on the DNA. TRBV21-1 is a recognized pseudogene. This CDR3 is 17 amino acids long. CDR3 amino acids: CASSTTCPLGQNTEAFF. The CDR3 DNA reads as TGTGCCAGCAGCACGACGTGCCCTTTGGGACAGAACACTGAAGCTTTCTTT.

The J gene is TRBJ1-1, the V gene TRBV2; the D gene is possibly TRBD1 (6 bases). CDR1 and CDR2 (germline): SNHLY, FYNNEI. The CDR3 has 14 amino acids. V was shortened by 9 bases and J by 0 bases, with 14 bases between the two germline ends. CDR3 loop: CARPRGQMNTEAFF. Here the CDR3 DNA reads TGTGCCAGGCCAAGAGGACAGATGAACACTGAAGCTTTCTTT.

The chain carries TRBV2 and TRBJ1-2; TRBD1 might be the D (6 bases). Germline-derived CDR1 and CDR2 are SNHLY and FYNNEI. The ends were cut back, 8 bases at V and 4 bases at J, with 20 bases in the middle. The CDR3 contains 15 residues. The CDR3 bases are TGTGCCAGCCTCCGGGGGGCAGCCGACCCCTATGGCTACACCTTC. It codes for CASLRGAADPYGYTF.

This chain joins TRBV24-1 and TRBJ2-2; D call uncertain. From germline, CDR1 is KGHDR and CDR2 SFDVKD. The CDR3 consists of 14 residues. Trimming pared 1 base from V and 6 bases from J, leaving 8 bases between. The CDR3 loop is CATSDLEVPGELFF. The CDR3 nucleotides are TGTGCCACCAGTGATTTAGAGGTTCCCGGGGAGCTGTTTTTT.

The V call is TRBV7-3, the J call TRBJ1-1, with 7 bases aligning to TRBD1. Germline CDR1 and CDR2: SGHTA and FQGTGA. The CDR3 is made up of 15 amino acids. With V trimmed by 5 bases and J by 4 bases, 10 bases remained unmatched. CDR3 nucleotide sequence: TGTGCCAGCAGCCCCGACAGGGTCGGTGGCACTGAAGCTTTCTTT. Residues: CASSPDRVGGTEAFF. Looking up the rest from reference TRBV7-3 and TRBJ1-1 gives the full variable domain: GAGVSQTPSNKVTEKGKYVELRCDPISGHTALYWYRQSLGQGPEFLIYFQGTGAADDSGLPNDRFFAVRPEGSVSTLKIQRTERGDSAVYLCASSPDRVGGTEAFFGQGTRLTVV.

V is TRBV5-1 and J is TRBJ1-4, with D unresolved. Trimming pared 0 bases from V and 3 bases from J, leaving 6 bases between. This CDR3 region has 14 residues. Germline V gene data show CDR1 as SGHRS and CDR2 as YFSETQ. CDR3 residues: CASSLGTANEKLFF. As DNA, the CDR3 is TGCGCCAGCAGCTTGGGCACAGCTAATGAAAAACTGTTTTTT.

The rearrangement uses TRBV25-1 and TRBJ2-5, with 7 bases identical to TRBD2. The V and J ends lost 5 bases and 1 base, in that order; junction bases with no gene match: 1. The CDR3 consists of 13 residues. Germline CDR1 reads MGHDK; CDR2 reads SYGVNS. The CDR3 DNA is TGTGCCAGCAGTCTAGCGGCCCAAGAGACCCAGTACTTC. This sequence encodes CASSLAAQETQYF.

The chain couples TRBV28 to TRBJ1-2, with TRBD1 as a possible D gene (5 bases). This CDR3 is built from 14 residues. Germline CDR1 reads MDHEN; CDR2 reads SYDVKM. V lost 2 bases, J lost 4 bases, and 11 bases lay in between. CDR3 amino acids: CASSLGAPLYGYTF. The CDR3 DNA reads TGTGCCAGCAGTTTAGGGGCCCCACTCTATGGCTACACCTTC.

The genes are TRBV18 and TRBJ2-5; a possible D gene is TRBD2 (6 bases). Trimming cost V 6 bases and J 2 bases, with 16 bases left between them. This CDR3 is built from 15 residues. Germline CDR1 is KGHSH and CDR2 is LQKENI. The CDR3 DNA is TGTGCCAGCTCTCTCGGGAGAGGGGAACAAGAGACCCAGTACTTC. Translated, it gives CASSLGRGEQETQYF.

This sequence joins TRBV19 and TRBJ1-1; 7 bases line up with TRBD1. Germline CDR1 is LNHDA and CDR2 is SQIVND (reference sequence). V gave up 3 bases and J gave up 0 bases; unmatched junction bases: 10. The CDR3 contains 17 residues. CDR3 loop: CASSIHPSGQLNTEAFF. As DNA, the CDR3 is TGTGCCAGTAGTATTCACCCCTCGGGACAGTTGAACACTGAAGCTTTCTTT. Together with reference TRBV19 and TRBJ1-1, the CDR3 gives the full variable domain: DGGITQSPKYLFRKEGQNVTLSCEQNLNHDAMYWYRQDPGQGLRLIYYSQIVNDFQKGDIAEGYSVSREKKESFPLTVTSAQKNPTAFYLCASSIHPSGQLNTEAFFGQGTRLTVV.

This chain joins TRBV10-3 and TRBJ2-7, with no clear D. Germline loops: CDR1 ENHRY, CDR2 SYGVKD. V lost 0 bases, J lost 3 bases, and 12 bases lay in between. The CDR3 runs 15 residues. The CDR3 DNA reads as TGTGCCATCAGTGAGTCGAATGCAGAAAACTACGAGCAGTACTTC. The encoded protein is CAISESNAENYEQYF.

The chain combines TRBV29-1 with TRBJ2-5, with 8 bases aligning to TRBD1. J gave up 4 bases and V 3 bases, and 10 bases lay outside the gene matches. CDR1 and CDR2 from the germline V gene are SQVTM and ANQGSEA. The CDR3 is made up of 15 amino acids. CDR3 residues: CSVDRNTGGGETQYF. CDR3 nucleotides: TGCAGCGTTGATCGCAACACAGGGGGAGGAGAGACCCAGTACTTC.

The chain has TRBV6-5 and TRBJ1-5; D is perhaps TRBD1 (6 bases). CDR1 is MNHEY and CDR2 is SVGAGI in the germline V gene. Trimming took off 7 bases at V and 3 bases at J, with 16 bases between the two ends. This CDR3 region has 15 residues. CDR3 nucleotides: TGTGCCAGCAACCTCATGGGGGCGAACAATCAGCCCCAGCATTTT. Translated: CASNLMGANNQPQHF.

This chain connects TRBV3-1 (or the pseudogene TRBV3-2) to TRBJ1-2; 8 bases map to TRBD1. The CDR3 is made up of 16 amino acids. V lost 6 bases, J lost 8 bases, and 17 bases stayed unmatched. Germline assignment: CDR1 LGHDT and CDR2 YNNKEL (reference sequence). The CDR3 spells CASSRLSGSGGRGYTF. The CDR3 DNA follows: TGTGCCAGCAGTCGACTTTCGGGTTCAGGGGGCAGAGGCTACACCTTC.

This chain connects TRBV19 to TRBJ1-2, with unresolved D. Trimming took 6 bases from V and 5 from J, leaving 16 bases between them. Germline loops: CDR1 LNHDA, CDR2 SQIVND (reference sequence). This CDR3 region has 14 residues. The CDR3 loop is CASREKGVGYGYTF. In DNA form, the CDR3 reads TGTGCCAGTAGGGAGAAAGGAGTAGGATATGGCTACACCTTC.

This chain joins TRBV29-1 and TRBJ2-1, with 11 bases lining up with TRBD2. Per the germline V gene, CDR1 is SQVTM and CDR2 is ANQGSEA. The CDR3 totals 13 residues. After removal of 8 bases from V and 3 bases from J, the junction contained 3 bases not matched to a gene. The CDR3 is CSSSGGYYNEQFF. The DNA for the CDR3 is TGCAGCTCTAGCGGGGGGTACTACAATGAGCAGTTCTTC.

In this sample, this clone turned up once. As DNA, the CDR3 is TGTGCCAGCAGCCTCTCAACCTATAGCAATCAGCCCCAGCATTTT. The encoded protein is CASSLSTYSNQPQHF. The chain couples TRBV7-8 to TRBJ1-5; D gene unclear. The germline V and J ends were trimmed by 5 bases and 0 bases, with 11 bases remaining between them. The CDR3 spans 15 residues. CDR1 is SGHVS, CDR2 FQNEAQ, per germline.

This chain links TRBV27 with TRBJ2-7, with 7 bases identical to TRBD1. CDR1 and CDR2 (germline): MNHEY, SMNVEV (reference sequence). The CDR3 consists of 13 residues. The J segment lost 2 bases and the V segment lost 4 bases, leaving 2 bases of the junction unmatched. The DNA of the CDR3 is TGTGCCAGCAGTTGGGACAGAGCCTACGAGCAGTACTTC. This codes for CASSWDRAYEQYF.

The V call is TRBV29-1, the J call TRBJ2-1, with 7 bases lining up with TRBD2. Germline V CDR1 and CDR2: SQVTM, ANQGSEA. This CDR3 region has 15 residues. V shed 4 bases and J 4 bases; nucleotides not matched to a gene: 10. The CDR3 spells CSVVSSGHSYNEQFF. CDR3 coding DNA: TGCAGCGTTGTGTCTAGCGGACATTCATACAATGAGCAGTTCTTC.

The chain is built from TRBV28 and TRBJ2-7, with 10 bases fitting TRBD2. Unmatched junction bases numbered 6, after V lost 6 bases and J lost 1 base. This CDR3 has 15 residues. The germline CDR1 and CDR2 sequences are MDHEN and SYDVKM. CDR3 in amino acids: CASSPSGRVSYEQYF. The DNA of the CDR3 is TGTGCCAGCAGCCCCAGCGGGAGGGTGTCCTACGAGCAGTACTTC.

CDR3 protein: CASSIEGLAGGRDTQYF. The CDR3 DNA is TGTGCCAGTAGTATTGAGGGACTAGCGGGAGGGAGAGATACGCAGTATTTT. The gene calls are TRBV19 and TRBJ2-3, with TRBD2 identical over 16 bases. The CDR3 is 17 residues long. In germline, CDR1 is LNHDA, CDR2 SQIVND (reference sequence). Trimming took 3 bases from V and 5 from J; bases not matched to a gene: 5.

This CDR3 reads CAIKDLAGGPDTQYF. Here the CDR3 DNA reads TGTGCCATCAAAGACCTAGCGGGAGGGCCGGATACGCAGTATTTT. The chain joins TRBV6-5 to TRBJ2-3; 12 nucleotides agree with TRBD2. After removal of 10 bases from V and 6 bases from J, the junction contained 11 bases not matched to a gene. The CDR3 sequence is 15 residues long. Germline assignment: CDR1 MNHEY and CDR2 SVGAGI.

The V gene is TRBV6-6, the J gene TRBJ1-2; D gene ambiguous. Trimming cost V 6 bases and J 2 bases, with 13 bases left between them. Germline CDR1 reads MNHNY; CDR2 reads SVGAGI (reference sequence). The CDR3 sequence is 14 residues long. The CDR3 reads CASSPSQTNYGYTF. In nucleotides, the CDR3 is TGTGCCAGCAGCCCATCACAAACCAACTATGGCTACACCTTC.

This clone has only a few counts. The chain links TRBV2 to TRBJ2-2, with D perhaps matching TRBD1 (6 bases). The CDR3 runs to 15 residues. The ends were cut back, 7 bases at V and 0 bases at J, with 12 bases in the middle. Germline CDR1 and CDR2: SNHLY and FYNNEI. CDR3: CASTQRGTNTGELFF. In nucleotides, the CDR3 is TGTGCCAGCACCCAAAGGGGGACGAACACCGGGGAGCTGTTTTTT.

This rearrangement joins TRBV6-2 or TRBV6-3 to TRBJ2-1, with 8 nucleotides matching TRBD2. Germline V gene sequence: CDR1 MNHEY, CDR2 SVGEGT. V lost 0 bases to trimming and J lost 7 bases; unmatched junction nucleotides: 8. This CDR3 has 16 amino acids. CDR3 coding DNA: TGTGCCAGCAGTTACTCGGATTCGGGGGGGCTGAATGAGCAGTTCTTC. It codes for CASSYSDSGGLNEQFF.

This CDR3 is CALGTGSNEKLFF. CDR3 nucleotides: TGTGCCTTAGGAACAGGGTCTAATGAAAAACTGTTTTTT. The chain is built from TRBV28 and TRBJ1-4; TRBD1 is a possible D gene (6 bases). Germline loops: CDR1 MDHEN, CDR2 SYDVKM. V gave up 11 bases and J gave up 3 bases, with 13 bases separating them. CDR3 length: 13 amino acids.